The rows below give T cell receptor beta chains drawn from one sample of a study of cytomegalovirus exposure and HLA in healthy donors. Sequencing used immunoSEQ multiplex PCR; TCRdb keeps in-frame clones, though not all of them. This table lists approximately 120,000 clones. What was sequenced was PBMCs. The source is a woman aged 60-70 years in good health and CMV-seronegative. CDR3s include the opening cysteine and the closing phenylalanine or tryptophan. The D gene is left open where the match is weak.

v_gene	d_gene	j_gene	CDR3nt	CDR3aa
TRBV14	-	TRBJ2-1	TGTGCCAGCAGCCAAGAGCGGGGGCGGCCCTTGCTTGAGCAGTTCTTC	CASSQERGRPLLEQFF
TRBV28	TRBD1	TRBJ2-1	TGTGCCAGCAACCTATTAGGACAGGGGCCCAATGAGCAGTTCTTC	CASNLLGQGPNEQFF
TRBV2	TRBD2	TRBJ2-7	TGTGCCAGCAGGGGGGGACTAGCGGGCCTCTACGAGCAGTACTTC	CASRGGLAGLYEQYF
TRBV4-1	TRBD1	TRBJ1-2	TGCGCCAGCAGCCAGACAGGGGTAAGCTATGGCTACACCTTC	CASSQTGVSYGYTF
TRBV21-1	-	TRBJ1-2	TGTGCCGGGGGTCTGGGACAGGATGGACAGGGGAACTATGGCTACACCTTC	CAGGLGQDGQGNYGYTF
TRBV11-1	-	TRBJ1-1	TGTGCCAGCAGCTCGAGTCCGCTTTTAGAAGCTTTCTTT	CASSSSPLLEAFF
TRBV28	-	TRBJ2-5	TGTGCCAGCAGTTTAACCCAGGAGGGACCCGGGACCCAGTACTTC	CASSLTQEGPGTQYF
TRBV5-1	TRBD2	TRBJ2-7	TGCGCCAGCAGCCCCCTTGGGACTAGCGGGAGTGAGCAGTACTTC	CASSPLGTSGSEQYF
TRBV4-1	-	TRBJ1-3	TGCGCCAGCAGCCAAGTTCACACAAGCTCTGGAAACACCATATATTTT	CASSQVHTSSGNTIYF
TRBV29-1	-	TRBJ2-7	TGCAGCGTTGGGTCGCGGGGAGTTGGGGGGCAGTACTTC	CSVGSRGVGGQYF
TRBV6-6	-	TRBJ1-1	TGTGCCAGCAGCCCCTCGCAGGTGAACACTGAAGCTTTCTTT	CASSPSQVNTEAFF
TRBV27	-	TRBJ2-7	TGTGCCAGCATCCCGAGGGGGGGAGGGTCCTACGAGCAGTACTTC	CASIPRGGGSYEQYF
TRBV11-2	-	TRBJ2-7	TGTGCCAGCAGCACCTCCGACGGAGGCTACGAGCAGTACTTC	CASSTSDGGYEQYF
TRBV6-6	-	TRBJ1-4	TGTGCCAGCAGCTATAAACAGGGAGCGGCTAATGAAAAACTGTTTTTT	CASSYKQGAANEKLFF
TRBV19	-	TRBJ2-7	TGTGCCAGTAGTTTCGTTTCAACGAGCTCCTACGAGCAGTACTTC	CASSFVSTSSYEQYF
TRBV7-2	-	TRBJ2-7	TGTGCCAGCAGCCCGAGTTCCGGTTACAGCTCCTACGAGCAGTACTTC	CASSPSSGYSSYEQYF
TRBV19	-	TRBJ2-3	TGTGCCTGTTCGGGAAGCACAGATACGCAGTATTTT	CACSGSTDTQYF
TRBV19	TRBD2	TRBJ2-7	TGTGCCAGTAGCATCGGGCTAGCGGGGGCCCTAGTCGAGCAGTACTTC	CASSIGLAGALVEQYF
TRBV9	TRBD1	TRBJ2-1	TGTGCCAGCAAAAGAGGGACAGGGGGTAACAATGAGCAGTTCTTC	CASKRGTGGNNEQFF
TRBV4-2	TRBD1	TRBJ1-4	TGTGCCAGCAGCCAAGAGGGACAGAGAAATGAAAAACTGTTTTTT	CASSQEGQRNEKLFF
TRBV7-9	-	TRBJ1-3	TGTGCCAGCAGCTTAGTAGGGGGCTCTGGAAACACCATATATTTT	CASSLVGGSGNTIYF
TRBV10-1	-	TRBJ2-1	TGCGCCAGCAGTGCTGAGCGTCGGGAGCAGTTCTTC	CASSAERREQFF
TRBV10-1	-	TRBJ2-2	TGCGCCACTAAGGGGGCCGGGGAGCTGTTTTTT	CATKGAGELFF
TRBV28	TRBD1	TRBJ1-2	TGTGCCAGCAGCACCACTTGGACAGGCTATGGCTACACCTTC	CASSTTWTGYGYTF
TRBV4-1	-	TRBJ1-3	TGCGCCAGCAGCCAAGAAGAACAGGGTAGCTCTGGAAACACCATATATTTT	CASSQEEQGSSGNTIYF
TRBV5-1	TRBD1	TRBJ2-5	TGCGCCAGCTACCGGGACAGGGAAGAGACCCAGTACTTC	CASYRDREETQYF
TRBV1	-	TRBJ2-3	-	CTSSPLVGGGADTQYF
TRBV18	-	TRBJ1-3	TGTGCCAGCTCACCTTCTCTTCTATACAGGGGAAACACCATATATTTT	CASSPSLLYRGNTIYF
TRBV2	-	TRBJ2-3	TGTGCCAGCAGACCGACGGGGATTCCAGATACGCAGTATTTT	CASRPTGIPDTQYF
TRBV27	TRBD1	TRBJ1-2	TGTGCCAGCAGCCCAGGGGGCTATGGCTACACCTTC	CASSPGGYGYTF
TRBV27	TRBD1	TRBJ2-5	TGTGCCAGCAGCCCCGCGATGGTCAGGACAGGGGGGACCCAGTACTTC	CASSPAMVRTGGTQYF
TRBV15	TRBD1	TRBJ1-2	TGTGCCACCAATAACCGACCCCGGGACAGCGAGTGGGACTACACCTTC	CATNNRPRDSEWDYTF
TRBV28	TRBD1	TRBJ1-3	TGTGCCAGCACAAGACAGGGGGCAATTTGGAACACCATATATTTT	CASTRQGAIWNTIYF
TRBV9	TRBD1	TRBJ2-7	TGTGCCAGCAGCACCGGACGGACAGGAATTTACGAGCAGTACTTC	CASSTGRTGIYEQYF
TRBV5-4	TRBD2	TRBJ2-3	TGTGCCAGCAGCTTTGGCGGGGGGATAAGCACAGATACGCAGTATTTT	CASSFGGGISTDTQYF
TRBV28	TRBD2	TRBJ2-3	TGTGCCAGCAGTTCGGCTAGCGGGAAGAGCACAGATACGCAGTATTTT	CASSSASGKSTDTQYF
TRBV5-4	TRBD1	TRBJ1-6	TGTGCCAGCAGCTTAAGGGACAGGGGGAATTCACCCCTCCACTTT	CASSLRDRGNSPLHF
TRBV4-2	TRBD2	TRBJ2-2	TGTGCCAGCAGCCAAGAATGGGCTCTAGCGGGAGTGGGCACCGGGGAGCTGTTTTTT	CASSQEWALAGVGTGELFF
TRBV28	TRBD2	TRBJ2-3	TGTGCCAGCTCGACTTTGGGACTAGCGGGAGATACGCAGTATTTT	CASSTLGLAGDTQYF
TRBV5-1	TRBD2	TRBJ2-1	TGCGCCAGCAGCTCCTACGCCGGGACTAGGAGGAGCTCCTACAATGAGCAGTTCTTC	CASSSYAGTRRSSYNEQFF
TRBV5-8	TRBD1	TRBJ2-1	TGTGCCAGCAGCTGGGGACAGGGGACCTACAATGAGCAGTTCTTC	CASSWGQGTYNEQFF
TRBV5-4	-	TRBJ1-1	TGTGCCAGCAGCTTGGCGCGGGGGGCTGAAGCTTTCTTT	CASSLARGAEAFF
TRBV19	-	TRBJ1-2	TGTGCCAGTAGTTCGGGGACTGGGAACTATGGCTACACCTTC	CASSSGTGNYGYTF
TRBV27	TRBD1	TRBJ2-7	TGTGCCAGCAGTCTTCAGGGGGCAGTATACGAGCAGTACTTC	CASSLQGAVYEQYF
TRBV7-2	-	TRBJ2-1	TGTGCCAGCAGCTTATCCAGGGGACCCTACAATGAGCAGTTCTTC	CASSLSRGPYNEQFF
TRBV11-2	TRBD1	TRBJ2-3	TGTGCCAGCAGCTACCACAGGGGATCCACAGATACGCAGTATTTT	CASSYHRGSTDTQYF
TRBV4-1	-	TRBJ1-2	TGCGCCAGCAGCCAAGAGATAGTGGCAGGGGCTCTCGGCTACACCTTC	CASSQEIVAGALGYTF
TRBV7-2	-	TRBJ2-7	TGTGCCAGCAGCTGGTACAATTCCGAGCAGTACTTC	CASSWYNSEQYF
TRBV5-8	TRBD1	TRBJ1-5	TGTGCCAGCAGCAAGGGACAGGGGAACCATCAGCCCCAGCATTTT	CASSKGQGNHQPQHF
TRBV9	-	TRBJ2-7	TGTGCCAGCAGCGCCAACCCCTCGGACATTACCTACGAGCAGTACTTC	CASSANPSDITYEQYF
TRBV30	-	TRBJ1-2	TGTGCCTGGAGTGTACTCTATGGCTACACCTTC	CAWSVLYGYTF
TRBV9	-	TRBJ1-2	TGTGCCAGCAGCGTAGGGACAGTGAACTATGGCTACACCTTC	CASSVGTVNYGYTF
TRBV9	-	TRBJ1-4	TGTGCCAGCAGCGTAGGGACGGGAGGCAGTAATGAAAAACTGTTTTTT	CASSVGTGGSNEKLFF